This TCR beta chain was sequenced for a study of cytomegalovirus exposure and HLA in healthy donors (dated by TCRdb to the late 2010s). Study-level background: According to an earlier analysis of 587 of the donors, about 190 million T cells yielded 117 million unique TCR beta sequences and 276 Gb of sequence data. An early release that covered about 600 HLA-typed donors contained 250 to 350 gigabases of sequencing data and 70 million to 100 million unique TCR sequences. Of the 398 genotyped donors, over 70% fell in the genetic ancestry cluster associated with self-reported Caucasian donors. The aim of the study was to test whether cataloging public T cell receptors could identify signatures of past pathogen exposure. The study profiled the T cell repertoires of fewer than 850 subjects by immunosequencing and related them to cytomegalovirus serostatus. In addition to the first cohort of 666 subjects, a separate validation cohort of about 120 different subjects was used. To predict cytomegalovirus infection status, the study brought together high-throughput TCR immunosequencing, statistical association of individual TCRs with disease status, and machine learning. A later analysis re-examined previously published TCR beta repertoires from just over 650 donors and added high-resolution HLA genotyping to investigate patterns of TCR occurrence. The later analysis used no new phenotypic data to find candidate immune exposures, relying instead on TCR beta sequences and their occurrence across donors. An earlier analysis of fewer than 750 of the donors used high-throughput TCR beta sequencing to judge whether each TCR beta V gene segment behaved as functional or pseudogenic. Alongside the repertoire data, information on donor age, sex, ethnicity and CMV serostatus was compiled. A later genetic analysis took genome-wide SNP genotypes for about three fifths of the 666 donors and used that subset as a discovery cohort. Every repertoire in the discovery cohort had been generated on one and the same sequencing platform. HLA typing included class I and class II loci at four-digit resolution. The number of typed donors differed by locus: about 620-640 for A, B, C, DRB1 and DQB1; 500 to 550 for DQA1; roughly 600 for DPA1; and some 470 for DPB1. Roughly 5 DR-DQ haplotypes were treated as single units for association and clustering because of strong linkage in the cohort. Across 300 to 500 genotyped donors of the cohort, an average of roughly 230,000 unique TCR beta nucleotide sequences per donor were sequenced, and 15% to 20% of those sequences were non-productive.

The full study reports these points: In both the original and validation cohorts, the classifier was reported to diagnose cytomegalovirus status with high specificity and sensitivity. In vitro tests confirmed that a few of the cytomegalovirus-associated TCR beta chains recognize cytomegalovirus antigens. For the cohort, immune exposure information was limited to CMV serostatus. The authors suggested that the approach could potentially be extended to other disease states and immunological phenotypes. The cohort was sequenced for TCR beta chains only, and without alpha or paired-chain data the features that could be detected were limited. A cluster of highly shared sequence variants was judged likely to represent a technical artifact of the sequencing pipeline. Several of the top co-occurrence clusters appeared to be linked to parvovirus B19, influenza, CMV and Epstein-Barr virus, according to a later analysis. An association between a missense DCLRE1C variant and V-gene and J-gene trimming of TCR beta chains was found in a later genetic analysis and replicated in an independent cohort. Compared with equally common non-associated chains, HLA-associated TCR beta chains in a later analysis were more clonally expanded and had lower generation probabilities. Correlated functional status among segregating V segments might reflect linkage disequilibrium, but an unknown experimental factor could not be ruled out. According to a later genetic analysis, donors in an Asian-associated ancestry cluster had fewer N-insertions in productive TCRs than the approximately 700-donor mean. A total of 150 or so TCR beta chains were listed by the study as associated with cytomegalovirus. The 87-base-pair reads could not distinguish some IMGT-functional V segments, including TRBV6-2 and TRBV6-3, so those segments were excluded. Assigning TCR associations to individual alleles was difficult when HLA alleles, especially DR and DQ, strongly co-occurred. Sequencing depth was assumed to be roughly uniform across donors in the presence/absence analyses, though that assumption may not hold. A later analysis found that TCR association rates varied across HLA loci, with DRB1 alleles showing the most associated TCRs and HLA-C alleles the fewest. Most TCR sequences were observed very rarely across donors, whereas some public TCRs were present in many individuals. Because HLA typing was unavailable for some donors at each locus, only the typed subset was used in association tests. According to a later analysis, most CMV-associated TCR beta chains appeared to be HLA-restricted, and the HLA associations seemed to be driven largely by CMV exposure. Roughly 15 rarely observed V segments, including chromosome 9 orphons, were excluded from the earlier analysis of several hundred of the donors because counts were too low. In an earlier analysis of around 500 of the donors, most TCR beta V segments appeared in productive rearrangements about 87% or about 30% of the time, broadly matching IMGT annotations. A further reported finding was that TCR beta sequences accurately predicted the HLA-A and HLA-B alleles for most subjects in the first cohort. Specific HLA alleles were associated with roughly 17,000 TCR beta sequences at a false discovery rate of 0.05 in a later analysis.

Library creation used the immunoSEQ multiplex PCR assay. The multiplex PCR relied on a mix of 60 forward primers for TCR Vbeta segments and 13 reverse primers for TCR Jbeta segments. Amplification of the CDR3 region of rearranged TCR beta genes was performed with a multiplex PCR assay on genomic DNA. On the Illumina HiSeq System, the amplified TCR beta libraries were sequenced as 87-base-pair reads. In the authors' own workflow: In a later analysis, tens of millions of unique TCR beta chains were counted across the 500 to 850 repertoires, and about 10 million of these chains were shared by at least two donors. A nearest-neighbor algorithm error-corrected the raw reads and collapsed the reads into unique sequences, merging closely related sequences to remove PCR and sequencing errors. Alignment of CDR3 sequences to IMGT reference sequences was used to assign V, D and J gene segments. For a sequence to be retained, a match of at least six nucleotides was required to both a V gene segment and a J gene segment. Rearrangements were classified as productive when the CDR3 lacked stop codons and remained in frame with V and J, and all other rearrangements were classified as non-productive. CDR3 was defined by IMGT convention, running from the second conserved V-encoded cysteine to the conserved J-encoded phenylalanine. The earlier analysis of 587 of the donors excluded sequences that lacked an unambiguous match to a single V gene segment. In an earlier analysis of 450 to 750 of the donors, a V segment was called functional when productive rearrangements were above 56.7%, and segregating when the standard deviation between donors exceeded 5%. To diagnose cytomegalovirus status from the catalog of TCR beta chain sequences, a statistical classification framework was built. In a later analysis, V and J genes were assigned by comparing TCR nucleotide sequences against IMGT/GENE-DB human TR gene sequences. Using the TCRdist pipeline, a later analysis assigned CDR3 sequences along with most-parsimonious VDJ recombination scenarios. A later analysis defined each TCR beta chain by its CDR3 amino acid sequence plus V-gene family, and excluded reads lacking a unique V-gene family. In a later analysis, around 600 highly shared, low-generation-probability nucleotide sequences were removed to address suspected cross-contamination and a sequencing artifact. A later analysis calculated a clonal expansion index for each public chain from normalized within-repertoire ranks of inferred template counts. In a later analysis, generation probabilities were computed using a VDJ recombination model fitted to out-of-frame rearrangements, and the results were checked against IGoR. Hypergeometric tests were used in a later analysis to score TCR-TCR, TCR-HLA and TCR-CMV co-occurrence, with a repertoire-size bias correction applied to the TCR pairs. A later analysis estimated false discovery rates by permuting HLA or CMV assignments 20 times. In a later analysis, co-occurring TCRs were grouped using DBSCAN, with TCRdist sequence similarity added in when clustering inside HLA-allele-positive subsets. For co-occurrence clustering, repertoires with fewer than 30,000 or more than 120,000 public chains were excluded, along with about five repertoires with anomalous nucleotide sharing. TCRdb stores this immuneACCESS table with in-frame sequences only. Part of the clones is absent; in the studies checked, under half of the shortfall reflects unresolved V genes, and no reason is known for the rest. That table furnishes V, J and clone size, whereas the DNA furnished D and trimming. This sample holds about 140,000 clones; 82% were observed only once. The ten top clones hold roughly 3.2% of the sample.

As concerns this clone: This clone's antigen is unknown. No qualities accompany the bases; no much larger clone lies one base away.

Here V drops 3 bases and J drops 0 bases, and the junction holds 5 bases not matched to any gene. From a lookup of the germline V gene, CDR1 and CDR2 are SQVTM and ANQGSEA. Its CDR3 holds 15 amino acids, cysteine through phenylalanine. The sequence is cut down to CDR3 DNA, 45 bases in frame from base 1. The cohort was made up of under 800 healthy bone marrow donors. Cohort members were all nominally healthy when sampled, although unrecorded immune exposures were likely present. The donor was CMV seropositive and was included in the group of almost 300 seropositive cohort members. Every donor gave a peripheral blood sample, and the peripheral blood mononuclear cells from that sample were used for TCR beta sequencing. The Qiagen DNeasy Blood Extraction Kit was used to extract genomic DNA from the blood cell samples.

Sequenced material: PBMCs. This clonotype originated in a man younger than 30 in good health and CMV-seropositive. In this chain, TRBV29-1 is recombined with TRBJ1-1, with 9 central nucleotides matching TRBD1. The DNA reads TGCAGCGTTGAGGACAGGGGAGGGATGAACACTGAAGCTTTCTTT. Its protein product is CSVEDRGGMNTEAFF.